These 6 T cell receptor beta chains came from one sample sequenced in a study of T cell changes during pregnancy in multiple sclerosis. Clones were sequenced by immunoSEQ multiplex PCR, and TCRdb holds only the in-frame ones, with some missing. The sample holds about 99,000 clones, roughly 92% seen once. The input for sequencing was peripheral blood, taken after pregnancy. The receptors originated from a female donor with multiple sclerosis, enrolled in a pregnancy study.

This chain links TRBV5-6 with TRBJ2-3, with 8 bases lining up with TRBD2. The V gene end was trimmed by 4 bases and the J gene end by 0 bases; junction bases not matched to a gene: 1. This CDR3 has 14 amino acids. CDR1 is SGHDT and CDR2 is YYEEEE in the germline V gene. The CDR3: CASSSGGSTDTQYF. The CDR3 DNA follows: TGTGCCAGCAGCAGCGGGGGTAGCACAGATACGCAGTATTTT.

The V gene is TRBV28, the J gene TRBJ2-7; 8 bases align to TRBD2. Germline-derived CDR1 and CDR2 are MDHEN and SYDVKM. There are 14 residues in the CDR3. V lost 2 bases and J lost 3; bases outside the gene matches: 3. CDR3 DNA: TGTGCCAGCAGTTTACAGCGGGGGAGCTACGAGCAGTACTTC. It codes for CASSLQRGSYEQYF. Supplemented by reference TRBV28 and TRBJ2-7, the full variable domain reads DVKVTQSSRYLVKRTGEKVFLECVQDMDHENMFWYRQDPGLGLRLIYFSYDVKMKEKGDIPEGYSVSREKKERFSLILESASTNQTSMYLCASSLQRGSYEQYFGPGTRLTVT.

The gene calls are TRBV6-5 and TRBJ2-1, with D tentatively TRBD2 (6 bases). The CDR3 is 12 residues long. V dropped 10 bases and J dropped 11 bases, with 18 bases sitting between them. Per germline, CDR1 MNHEY and CDR2 SVGAGI. Here the CDR3 DNA reads TGTGCCACCCGGGGGTGGCAGGGTAAGCAGTTCTTC. Translation: CATRGWQGKQFF.

This sequence joins TRBV7-9 and TRBJ1-2, with 7 bases aligning to TRBD1. Per the germline V gene, CDR1 is SEHNR and CDR2 is FQNEAQ (reference sequence). The CDR3 extends over 13 amino acids. With V trimmed by 5 bases and J by 3 bases, 3 bases remained unmatched. The CDR3 reads CASSPGQYYGYTF. CDR3 DNA sequence: TGTGCCAGCAGCCCGGGACAGTACTATGGCTACACCTTC.

The chain recombines TRBV18 with TRBJ1-1; perhaps TRBD1 as D (6 bases). CDR1 KGHSH and CDR2 LQKENI come from the germline V gene. Trimming took off 3 bases at V and 4 bases at J, with 9 bases between the two ends. The CDR3 is 13 amino acids. The CDR3 is CASSPGRGTEAFF. CDR3 coding DNA: TGTGCCAGCTCACCGGGCAGGGGCACTGAAGCTTTCTTT.

The chain couples TRBV18 to TRBJ2-7, with D possibly being TRBD1 (5 bases). Germline CDR1 reads KGHSH; CDR2 reads LQKENI. The length of the CDR3 is 14 residues. The V end was cut by 3 bases, the J end by 3 bases, with 12 bases between. The CDR3 loop is CASSPRVKDYEQYF. CDR3 nucleotides: TGTGCCAGCTCACCCAGGGTGAAGGACTACGAGCAGTACTTC.